These T cell receptor beta chains were read from a single sample in a study of cytomegalovirus exposure and HLA in healthy donors. Method: immunoSEQ multiplex PCR; TCRdb's copy keeps in-frame clones and lacks some. The sample yields 150,000 to 200,000 clones, approximately 86% seen once. Sequenced material: PBMCs. The receptors stem from a man younger than 45 in good health and CMV-seropositive. Both conserved end residues are part of each CDR3. D genes are given only for firm matches. Expanded clones get a size class; other rows say once, few or many, or leave the size out.

.	TRBJ2-7	TRBV25-1	.	TGTGCCGCCGGGCGGGCCTCCTACGAGCAGTACTTC	CAAGRASYEQYF
.	TRBJ1-1	TRBV5-6	TRBD1	TGTGCCAGCAGCTTCCCAGGGGGCATTGAAGCTTTCTTT	CASSFPGGIEAFF
.	TRBJ1-2	TRBV7-2	.	TGTGCCAGCAGCTTAGGCGGCACCCTTGACTATGGCTACACCTTC	CASSLGGTLDYGYTF
.	TRBJ2-7	TRBV5-5	.	TGTGCCAGCAGCGGGCAGGGGAGCTCCTACGAGCAGTACTTC	CASSGQGSSYEQYF
.	TRBJ2-5	TRBV10-2	.	TGCGCCAGCAGTTTGGACAGGGAGGGTGAAGAGACCCAGTACTTC	CASSLDREGEETQYF
.	TRBJ2-3	TRBV6-1	TRBD2	TGTGCTACCCAGCGGGGGATCACAGATACGCAGTATTTT	CATQRGITDTQYF
.	TRBJ1-6	TRBV6-1	.	TGTGCCATTGCCCCGATAACAGGCACGGATTCACCCCTCCACTTT	CAIAPITGTDSPLHF
once	TRBJ2-7	TRBV4-3	.	TGCGCCAGCAGCCAAGACCGGGGGGCTTTGTACGAGCAGTACTTC	CASSQDRGALYEQYF
.	TRBJ2-3	TRBV7-6	TRBD2	TGTGCCAGCAGCTTAGCGCCTAGCGGGGGACGCACAGATACGCAGTATTTT	CASSLAPSGGRTDTQYF
once	TRBJ1-2	TRBV11-2	.	TGTGCCAGCAGCTCTGCGGCCTATGGCTACACCTTC	CASSSAAYGYTF
.	TRBJ1-2	TRBV6-5	.	TGTGCCAGCAGTGCCGGAGGCGGCTACACCTTC	CASSAGGGYTF
once	TRBJ2-1	TRBV7-9	TRBD1	TGTGCCAGCAGGAAAAACAACAAAGGGACAGGGTTCCACAATGAGCAGTTCTTC	CASRKNNKGTGFHNEQFF
.	TRBJ1-5	TRBV18	TRBD1	TGTGCCAGCTCTCCAGTCGGGACAGGCCGTGGGTCCCAGCATTTT	CASSPVGTGRGSQHF
.	TRBJ2-2	TRBV9	TRBD2	TGTGCCAGCAGCGTAGCTGGACTAGCGGGACACACCGGGGAGCTGTTTTTT	CASSVAGLAGHTGELFF
few	TRBJ2-4	TRBV4-1	TRBD1	TGCGCCAGCAGCCGTAGAGGGACAGGGGCCAAAAACATTCAGTACTTC	CASSRRGTGAKNIQYF
.	TRBJ1-2	TRBV27	.	TGTGCCAGCAGCCGAAGCACAGGGCTCTATGGCTACACCTTC	CASSRSTGLYGYTF
.	TRBJ2-7	TRBV9	.	TGTGCCAGCAGCGTAACCCCTGGCAACGAGCAGTACTTC	CASSVTPGNEQYF
.	TRBJ1-1	TRBV25-1	.	TGTGCCAGCGGAGATCTGTGGGGGGGCACTGAAGCTTTCTTT	CASGDLWGGTEAFF
.	TRBJ1-2	TRBV10-1	.	TGCGCCAGCAGTGAGTCCGGGGGAACAGACTACGGCTACACCTTC	CASSESGGTDYGYTF
.	TRBJ2-7	TRBV19	TRBD2	TGTGCCAGTGCACCCGGGACTAGCGGGGTTAGGGACGAGCAGTACTTC	CASAPGTSGVRDEQYF
.	TRBJ1-2	TRBV5-5	.	TGTGCCAGCAGCTTCCGACAGGAGAATAACTATGGCTACACCTTC	CASSFRQENNYGYTF
many	TRBJ1-1	TRBV7-9	.	TGTGCCAGCAGCTCCAGTGGGGGGACAGCTTTCTTT	CASSSSGGTAFF
.	TRBJ2-7	TRBV7-6	TRBD1	TGTGCCAGCAGCTTACTGTGGTCGGGGACAGGGAGTAACGAGCAGTACTTC	CASSLLWSGTGSNEQYF
.	TRBJ1-2	TRBV10-3	TRBD1	TGTGCCATCAGTGAGTCTAACAGGGGGCCCGGCACCTTC	CAISESNRGPGTF
.	TRBJ2-1	TRBV4-1	TRBD2	TGCGCCAGCAGCCAAGTTACTAGCGGAAGCTCCTACAATGAGCAGTTCTTC	CASSQVTSGSSYNEQFF
.	TRBJ2-1	TRBV5-1	.	TGCGCCAGCAGCTTGGCGCGGGGTTTTATTGGCAATGAGCAGTTCTTC	CASSLARGFIGNEQFF
many	TRBJ2-1	TRBV4-3	.	TGCGCCAGCAGCCAAGCGGACGGGGGTAATGAGCAGTTCTTC	CASSQADGGNEQFF
.	TRBJ2-7	TRBV7-9	TRBD1	TGTGCCAGCAGCTTAGAGGGACAGGCCTACGAGCAGTACTTC	CASSLEGQAYEQYF
.	TRBJ1-2	TRBV10-3	.	TGTGCCATCTTTACAGGGCGCCTTGACTATGGCTACACCTTC	CAIFTGRLDYGYTF
.	TRBJ1-2	TRBV19	.	TGTGCCAGTAGTTTTTCTCGGACGGGAAACTATGGCTACACCTTC	CASSFSRTGNYGYTF
.	TRBJ1-2	TRBV27	.	TGTGCCAGCAGTACATTACCAGGCCTCTATGGCTACACCTTC	CASSTLPGLYGYTF
once	TRBJ2-2	TRBV4-3	TRBD2	TGCGCCAGCAGCCAAGCTTCTAGCGGGGGGCCGAACACCGGGGAGCTGTTTTTT	CASSQASSGGPNTGELFF
.	TRBJ2-5	TRBV7-2	.	TGTGCCAGCAGCCTCTCCGAGACCCAGTACTTC	CASSLSETQYF
.	TRBJ1-1	TRBV27	.	TGTGCCAGCAGTGCACAGGAAACGAACACTGAAGCTTTCTTT	CASSAQETNTEAFF
once	TRBJ2-2	TRBV10-1	TRBD1	TGCGCCAGCAGTGGACAGGGATGGAACACCGGGGAGCTGTTTTTT	CASSGQGWNTGELFF
few	TRBJ1-2	TRBV14	.	TGTGCCAGCAGCCAGCAGGGAATCTATGGCTACACCTTC	CASSQQGIYGYTF
.	TRBJ2-3	TRBV9	.	TGTGCCAGCGCTGATGGGGGGACAGGCACAGATACGCAGTATTTT	CASADGGTGTDTQYF
.	TRBJ2-1	TRBV4-1	TRBD1	TGCGCCAGCAGCCAAGACGGGACAGTCCAATACAATGAGCAGTTCTTC	CASSQDGTVQYNEQFF
.	TRBJ2-7	TRBV6-5	TRBD2	TGTGCCAGCAGTTACTCGCCTAGCGGGGGGCGGCAGTACTTC	CASSYSPSGGRQYF
few	TRBJ1-2	TRBV7-2	TRBD1	TGTGCCAGCAGCCCAGGGACAGTCTACTATGGCTACACCTTC	CASSPGTVYYGYTF
.	TRBJ2-3	TRBV5-6	.	TGTGCCAGCAGCTTGGGGAGAGTGTCCGCGAGCACAGATACGCAGTATTTT	CASSLGRVSASTDTQYF
once	TRBJ2-5	TRBV2	TRBD1	TGTGCCAGAAAAAGGACAGGCGAAGGGGCCCAGTACTTC	CARKRTGEGAQYF
.	TRBJ1-2	TRBV5-1	TRBD1	TGCGCCAGCAGCAAAGGACAGGCGTCATTAAACTATGGCTACACCTTC	CASSKGQASLNYGYTF
.	TRBJ2-7	TRBV2	TRBD1	TGTGCCTGTGATGGACAGGGAGTATACGAGCAGTACTTC	CACDGQGVYEQYF
.	TRBJ2-5	TRBV7-7	TRBD2	TGTGCTAGCAGCTTAATGCGGGGGGCCCAAGAGACCCAGTACTTC	CASSLMRGAQETQYF
.	TRBJ1-1	TRBV19	.	TGTGCCAGTAAGTCGGTTCGCGTAGCTTTCTTT	CASKSVRVAFF
.	TRBJ1-5	TRBV2	.	TGTGCCAGCAGTGGCCGGGGGGCCATCGGGTTTGCCCAGCATTTT	CASSGRGAIGFAQHF
.	TRBJ1-6	TRBV2	.	TGTGCCAGCAGAAGGGAGCTCAATAATTCACCCCTCCACTTT	CASRRELNNSPLHF